The rows below give T cell receptor beta chains drawn from one sample of a study of shared clonotypes between healthy human individuals. Assay used: immunoSEQ multiplex PCR; TCRdb lists only in-frame clones, some missing. Counted here are around 440,000 clones, 60% to 80% occurring once; the ten biggest clones make up approximately 12%. Sample: PBMCs. The receptors were gathered from a woman aged 40 to 50 in good health. Some clones in this sample may be carry-over from other donors' samples. Each CDR3 is given with its conserved first and last residue. The D gene is left open where the match is weak. Clone size is not always given. Where it is, it says once, few, many or a class for expanded clones.

.	TRBV7-9	TRBJ1-1	18	TRBD1	CASSPWTGGGHRNTEAFF	TGTGCCAGCAGCCCTTGGACAGGGGGCGGCCATCGGAACACTGAAGCTTTCTTT
once	TRBV28	TRBJ2-3	16	TRBD2	CASSSTSGRRADTQYF	TGTGCCAGCAGTTCCACTAGCGGGAGACGGGCAGATACGCAGTATTTT
.	TRBV5-1	TRBJ2-7	14	.	CASSLGVSGDEQYF	TGCGCCAGCAGCTTGGGGGTTTCAGGGGACGAGCAGTACTTC
.	TRBV6-5	TRBJ1-1	14	.	CASSPWRMNTEAFF	TGTGCCAGCAGCCCCTGGCGGATGAACACTGAAGCTTTCTTT
.	TRBV19	TRBJ1-4	16	.	CASSTIYGTYGEKLFF	TGTGCCAGTAGCACAATTTACGGGACATACGGTGAAAAACTGTTTTTT
.	TRBV4-2	TRBJ2-1	17	.	CASSQLLTHSSYNEQFF	TGTGCCAGCAGCCAGCTTTTAACTCACAGCTCCTACAATGAGCAGTTCTTC
.	TRBV18	TRBJ1-5	15	.	CASSPAGNSNQPQHF	TGTGCCAGCTCCCCGGCAGGAAATAGCAATCAGCCCCAGCATTTT
.	TRBV20-1	TRBJ1-2	11	.	CSAKGNYGYTF	TGCAGTGCGAAGGGTAACTATGGCTACACCTTC
.	TRBV30	TRBJ1-3	14	.	CACPRGGSGNTIYF	TGTGCCTGCCCGAGGGGGGGCTCTGGAAACACCATATATTTT
.	TRBV20-1	TRBJ2-1	11	.	CSAREASEQFF	TGCAGTGCTAGAGAGGCGAGTGAGCAGTTCTTC
.	TRBV5-1	TRBJ2-7	15	TRBD1	CASSTTGTGGREQYF	TGCGCCAGCAGCACCACCGGGACAGGGGGCAGGGAGCAGTACTTC
.	TRBV18	TRBJ2-4	14	.	CASSGDLAKNIQYF	TGTGCCAGCTCAGGGGACTTGGCCAAAAACATTCAGTACTTC
.	TRBV7-9	TRBJ2-1	13	.	CASSPGTFNEQFF	TGTGCCAGCAGCCCCGGGACCTTCAATGAGCAGTTCTTC
many	TRBV7-2	TRBJ1-1	13	.	CASSLRMSTEAFF	TGTGCCAGCAGCTTACGAATGAGCACTGAAGCTTTCTTT
.	TRBV19	TRBJ2-2	14	.	CASSWTKEWGELFF	TGTGCCAGTAGTTGGACTAAAGAGTGGGGGGAGCTGTTTTTT
once	TRBV10-1	TRBJ2-1	14	TRBD1	CASSDGTGYNEQFF	TGCGCCAGCAGTGACGGGACAGGTTACAATGAGCAGTTCTTC
.	TRBV25-1	TRBJ2-3	14	TRBD2	CASGRGLLGDTQYF	TGTGCCAGCGGGAGGGGACTCTTGGGGGATACGCAGTATTTT
once	TRBV29-1	TRBJ2-4	11	.	CSVEGVNIQYF	TGCAGCGTTGAAGGGGTAAACATTCAGTACTTC
.	TRBV9	TRBJ2-3	12	.	CASSVEWGSQYF	TGTGCCAGCAGCGTAGAGTGGGGTTCGCAGTATTTT
few	TRBV5-1	TRBJ2-5	13	.	CASSFSYQETQYF	TGCGCCAGCAGCTTCTCGTACCAAGAGACCCAGTACTTC
.	TRBV6-1	TRBJ1-1	15	.	CASSEVGRMNTEAFF	TGTGCCAGCAGTGAAGTCGGAAGGATGAACACTGAAGCTTTCTTT
.	TRBV5-1	TRBJ2-7	14	TRBD2	CASSLAGGPYEQYF	TGCGCCAGCAGCTTGGCGGGAGGTCCCTACGAGCAGTACTTC
.	TRBV28	TRBJ2-1	13	TRBD1	CASSLGTDYEQFF	TGTGCCAGCAGTTTAGGGACAGACTATGAGCAGTTCTTC
few	TRBV4-3	TRBJ2-7	13	.	CASSQGDSYEQYF	TGCGCCAGCAGCCAAGGAGACTCCTACGAGCAGTACTTC
.	TRBV11-2	TRBJ1-1	13	.	CASSMGGNTEAFF	TGTGCCAGCAGCATGGGAGGAAACACTGAAGCTTTCTTT
few	TRBV27	TRBJ2-3	13	.	CASRSGGTDTQYF	TGTGCCAGCAGGTCTGGCGGCACAGATACGCAGTATTTT
many	TRBV7-3	TRBJ2-2	13	.	CASSGVRGGELFF	TGTGCCAGCAGCGGGGTGAGGGGCGGGGAGCTGTTTTTT
.	TRBV5-4	TRBJ2-3	15	TRBD2	CASSLSGSSTDTQYF	TGTGCCAGCAGCCTCAGCGGGAGTAGCACAGATACGCAGTATTTT
.	TRBV4-1	TRBJ2-1	16	TRBD2	CASSHRLAGGNNEQFF	TGCGCCAGCAGCCACAGACTAGCGGGAGGGAACAATGAGCAGTTCTTC
.	TRBV7-3	TRBJ2-2	17	TRBD1	CASSLNVPGQGTGELFF	TGTGCCAGCAGCTTAAACGTCCCGGGACAGGGTACCGGGGAGCTGTTTTTT
.	TRBV19	TRBJ2-2	15	.	CASIKGSTNTGELFF	TGTGCCAGCATAAAGGGGTCCACGAACACCGGGGAGCTGTTTTTT
.	TRBV10-2	TRBJ2-1	16	.	CASSVGLMTLGNEQFF	TGCGCCAGCAGTGTAGGGCTGATGACCCTCGGCAATGAGCAGTTCTTC
few	TRBV5-4	TRBJ2-5	12	.	CASSFDTETQYF	TGTGCCAGCAGCTTCGATACAGAGACCCAGTACTTC
many	TRBV2	TRBJ2-7	15	TRBD1	CASKLVGQGSYEQYF	TGTGCCAGCAAGTTGGTAGGACAGGGTTCCTACGAGCAGTACTTC
.	TRBV5-6	TRBJ2-2	14	.	CASSEGTRGWELFF	TGTGCCAGCAGCGAGGGGACTCGGGGGTGGGAGCTGTTTTTT
.	TRBV6-4	TRBJ2-3	15	TRBD1	CASSEDRGATDTQYF	TGTGCCAGCAGTGAAGACAGGGGTGCCACAGATACGCAGTATTTT
.	TRBV28	TRBJ2-5	16	TRBD2	CASSPLGSGVQETQYF	TGTGCCAGCAGTCCCTTGGGTAGCGGGGTACAAGAGACCCAGTACTTC
.	TRBV5-5	TRBJ2-6	15	.	CASSLQGSGANVLTF	TGTGCCAGCAGCTTACAAGGCTCCGGGGCCAACGTCCTGACTTTC
.	TRBV30	TRBJ2-5	16	TRBD2	CAWSLAELGGEETQYF	TGTGCCTGGAGCCTAGCGGAACTCGGCGGGGAAGAGACCCAGTACTTC
.	TRBV28	TRBJ1-2	12	.	CASSTDRLVYTF	TGTGCCAGCAGTACCGACAGACTGGTCTACACCTTC
.	TRBV5-1	TRBJ2-7	17	TRBD2	CASSPGLASGVTYEQYF	TGCGCCAGCAGCCCAGGACTCGCTAGCGGGGTTACCTACGAGCAGTACTTC
.	TRBV7-2	TRBJ1-5	16	TRBD1	CASSLGTGRGDQPQHF	TGTGCCAGCAGCTTAGGGACAGGGAGGGGGGATCAGCCCCAGCATTTT
.	TRBV20-1	TRBJ2-7	8	TRBD2	CSVPSGNF	TGCAGTGTGCCTAGCGGAAACTTC
.	TRBV5-5	TRBJ1-1	15	.	CASSLRWVVTTEAFF	TGTGCCAGCAGCCTGAGGTGGGTGGTGACGACTGAAGCTTTCTTT
.	TRBV18	TRBJ2-3	14	.	CASSQSGPTDTQYF	TGTGCCAGCTCCCAGTCGGGGCCCACAGATACGCAGTATTTT
.	TRBV2	TRBJ2-1	15	TRBD2	CASSTTSGSYNEQFF	TGTGCCAGCAGCACCACTAGCGGTTCCTACAATGAGCAGTTCTTC
.	TRBV7-9	TRBJ1-2	15	.	CASSPIGGFSLGYTF	TGTGCCAGCAGCCCAATAGGGGGGTTCTCTCTTGGCTACACCTTC
once	TRBV27	TRBJ2-2	16	.	CASSFDRAGGTGELFF	TGTGCCAGCAGTTTCGATCGAGCGGGCGGCACCGGGGAGCTGTTTTTT
once	TRBV28	TRBJ2-7	16	TRBD1	CASSFRGQGGSYEQYF	TGTGCCAGCAGTTTTCGCGGACAGGGTGGTTCCTACGAGCAGTACTTC
.	TRBV9	TRBJ2-7	14	.	CASSVDHSSYEQYF	TGTGCCAGCAGCGTAGATCATAGCTCCTACGAGCAGTACTTC
many	TRBV4-1	TRBJ1-2	14	.	CASSQERRGRGYTF	TGCGCCAGCAGCCAAGAACGAAGGGGCAGGGGCTACACCTTC
.	TRBV28	TRBJ2-1	13	TRBD2	CASFREGYNEQFF	TGTGCCAGCTTCCGGGAGGGGTACAATGAGCAGTTCTTC
.	TRBV6-1	TRBJ2-4	14	.	CASRSPGLKNIQYF	TGTGCCAGCAGATCTCCGGGACTCAAAAACATTCAGTACTTC
.	TRBV18	TRBJ2-7	14	.	CASSPRTGTYEQYF	TGTGCCAGCTCACCGAGGACTGGGACCTACGAGCAGTACTTC
.	TRBV14	TRBJ2-3	16	TRBD2	CASSPLTSGSSYTQYF	TGTGCCAGCAGCCCCCTGACTAGCGGGAGTTCTTATACGCAGTATTTT
once	TRBV6-6	TRBJ1-5	12	.	CASSLTGQPQHF	TGTGCCAGCAGCCTGACAGGTCAGCCCCAGCATTTT
.	TRBV30	TRBJ2-7	13	.	CAWSVGLDSLQYF	TGTGCCTGGAGTGTAGGACTGGACAGCCTTCAGTACTTC